These 30 T cell receptor beta chains share one sample of origin, sequenced in a study of OX40 agonist ivuxolimab in advanced cancers. The protocol was immunoSEQ multiplex PCR, while the TCRdb copy is restricted to in-frame clones and leaves out a portion. This sample has over 60,000 clones; 80% to 90% occur once, and the top ten carry roughly 0.94%. The sample was CD4+ or CD8+ T cells sorted from blood, taken in a trial of the OX40 agonist ivuxolimab. Receptor source: an adult with an advanced solid tumor such as melanoma, head and neck, liver or kidney cancer.

The V gene is TRBV7-8, the J gene TRBJ1-2; 12 nucleotides align to TRBD1. CDR1 and CDR2 from the germline V gene are SGHVS and FQNEAQ. The CDR3 length is 15 residues. V shed 5 bases, J shed 5 bases, and the junction held 6 bases outside the gene matches. The CDR3 is CASSLMGQGAYGYTF. The DNA for the CDR3 is TGTGCCAGCAGCCTTATGGGACAGGGGGCTTATGGCTACACCTTC.

The genes are TRBV6-1 and TRBJ1-2; TRBD1 aligns across 7 bases. The J segment lost 3 bases and the V segment lost 6 bases, leaving 4 bases of the junction unmatched. The CDR3 spans 13 residues. The V gene's germline CDR1 is MNHNS and CDR2 SASEGT. In DNA, the CDR3 is TGTGCCAGCAGAACCGGGACAGACTATGGCTACACCTTC. It translates to CASRTGTDYGYTF.

CDR3 in DNA: TGTGCCAGCAGCCCGGGTTGGGCTGGAAACACCATATATTTT. Amino acids: CASSPGWAGNTIYF. This rearrangement joins TRBV7-9 to TRBJ1-3, with D unclear. V shed 5 bases and J shed 2 bases, with 10 bases lying between them. Germline CDR1 and CDR2: SEHNR and FQNEAQ (reference sequence). The CDR3 covers 14 residues.

This clone is a singleton in its sample. The V gene is TRBV5-1, the J gene TRBJ2-5; 14 bases agree with TRBD2. The CDR3 consists of 18 residues. Trimming at V came to 3 bases and at J to 1 base, leaving 8 bases not matched to a gene. Germline CDR1 reads SGHRS; CDR2 reads YFSETQ. DNA of the CDR3: TGCGCCAGCAGCTCGCAGACTAGCGGGGGGGCGGTCCAAGAGACCCAGTACTTC. It is translated as CASSSQTSGGAVQETQYF.

This chain links TRBV7-9 with TRBJ2-1; 7 bases line up with TRBD1. The CDR3 length is 13 residues. Germline lookup yields CDR1 SEHNR and CDR2 FQNEAQ (reference sequence). Trimming took 5 bases from V and 7 from J; bases not matched to a gene: 5. Here the CDR3 reads CASSTRQGNEQFF. The CDR3 nucleotides read TGTGCCAGCAGCACGCGACAGGGTAATGAGCAGTTCTTC.

This chain connects TRBV7-2 to TRBJ1-1; D is possibly TRBD1 (6 bases). V lost 5 bases, J lost 1 base, and 11 bases lay in between. The germline V gene has CDR1 SGHTA and CDR2 FQGNSA. The CDR3 runs to 14 residues. The CDR3: CASSPGHTNTEAFF. The CDR3 region has the DNA TGTGCCAGCAGCCCGGGACACACGAACACTGAAGCTTTCTTT.

The count of this clone is one. The rearrangement joins TRBV4-2 to TRBJ1-2, with D perhaps matching TRBD1 (6 bases). Trimming stripped 1 base from V and 6 bases from J, with 15 bases between. CDR1 and CDR2 from the germline V gene are LGHNA and YNFKEQ. There are 15 residues in the CDR3. The CDR3 loop reads CASSQGEGGINGYTF. In nucleotides, the CDR3 is TGTGCCAGCAGCCAAGGGGAAGGGGGAATAAATGGCTACACCTTC.

Relative to its sample, this clone is medium-sized. DNA of the CDR3: TGTGCCAGTAGTACTACGCAGAACAGGGCGAGCAATCAGCCCCAGCATTTT. Amino acids: CASSTTQNRASNQPQHF. J is TRBJ1-5 and V is TRBV19, with TRBD1 as a possible D gene (6 bases). The CDR3 consists of 17 residues. Germline V gene sequence: CDR1 LNHDA, CDR2 SQIVND (reference sequence). V shed 4 bases and J shed 1 base, with 17 bases lying between them. Full variable domain (missing parts from reference TRBV19 and TRBJ1-5): DGGITQSPKYLFRKEGQNVTLSCEQNLNHDAMYWYRQDPGQGLRLIYYSQIVNDFQKGDIAEGYSVSREKKESFPLTVTSAQKNPTAFYLCASSTTQNRASNQPQHFGDGTRLSIL.

The V gene is TRBV5-8, the J gene TRBJ2-1, with no clear D. The CDR3 extends over 16 amino acids. Per the germline V gene, CDR1 is SGHTS and CDR2 is YDEGEE. Trimming stripped 2 bases from V and 8 bases from J, with 20 bases between. The CDR3 coding sequence is TGTGCCAGCAGCTTAGAGGTTTACGGACCCGCGGATGAGCAGTTCTTC. Translated: CASSLEVYGPADEQFF.

A note on this clone: Compared with germline, one end of the junction differs, possibly owing to a read error. The J gene is TRBJ2-3, the V gene TRBV7-7; 8 bases align to TRBD2. The germline V gene has CDR1 SSHAT and CDR2 FNYEAQ (reference sequence). The CDR3 extends over 15 amino acids. CDR3 sequence: CASSLDGGDTDTQYF. The CDR3 DNA follows: TGTGCTAGCAGCTTAGACGGGGGGGACACAGATACGCAGTATTTT.

This sequence joins TRBV4-2 and TRBJ2-7; a weak D match, TRBD1 (6 bases). The CDR3 consists of 14 residues. Germline CDR1 and CDR2: LGHNA and YNFKEQ. Trimming removed 0 bases from V and 1 base from J, with 7 bases in between. As DNA, the CDR3 is TGTGCCAGCAGCCAAGATCAGGGGTCCTACGAGCAGTACTTC. Translation gives CASSQDQGSYEQYF.

The chain recombines TRBV28 with TRBJ1-2; a possible D gene is TRBD1 (6 bases). Looked up from germline, CDR1 is MDHEN and CDR2 is SYDVKM. Deletions cut 3 bases from V and 5 bases from J, with 19 bases between. The length of the CDR3 is 16 residues. CDR3 region: CASSLPQGPGGYGYTF. The CDR3 coding sequence is TGTGCCAGCAGTTTGCCGCAGGGGCCCGGAGGATATGGCTACACCTTC.

The chain has TRBV6-5 and TRBJ1-1; TRBD1 matches 7 bases. Per the germline V gene, CDR1 is MNHEY and CDR2 is SVGAGI. V dropped 5 bases and J dropped 7; count of bases not matched to a gene: 1. The CDR3 spans 11 residues. The CDR3 is CASSQGVEAFF. DNA for the CDR3: TGTGCCAGCAGTCAGGGGGTTGAAGCTTTCTTT.

The chain employs TRBV27 and TRBJ2-3, with 11 positions matching TRBD2. Germline values: CDR1 MNHEY, CDR2 SMNVEV (reference sequence). Trimming took 4 bases from V and 5 from J; bases not matched to a gene: 14. The CDR3 runs 18 residues. CDR3 in amino acids: CASSSGTLLAGVLDTQYF. The CDR3 nucleotides are TGTGCCAGCAGTTCCGGGACATTACTAGCGGGGGTGTTAGATACGCAGTATTTT.

The V and J genes are TRBV9 and TRBJ2-7; D might be TRBD1 (6 bases). The CDR3 consists of 16 residues. Trimming shortened V by 0 bases and J by 6 bases, and 19 bases separated the two germline ends. The germline V gene encodes CDR1 SGDLS and CDR2 YYNGEE. This CDR3 is CASSVGDTLGSGEQYF. The DNA of the CDR3 is TGTGCCAGCAGCGTAGGGGACACCTTAGGTTCGGGCGAGCAGTACTTC.

This rearrangement joins TRBV19 to TRBJ1-3; D is uncertain. This CDR3 contains 12 residues. CDR1 is LNHDA and CDR2 is SQIVND in the germline V gene (reference sequence). Trimming removed 2 bases from V and 9 bases from J, with 8 bases in between. CDR3 coding DNA: TGTGCCAGTAGTATACCGGGAGGCACCATATATTTT. The encoded protein is CASSIPGGTIYF.

The chain joins TRBV15 to TRBJ2-7; TRBD1 agrees at 9 bases. Germline V lookup: CDR1 LNHNV, CDR2 YYDKDF (reference sequence). The CDR3 consists of 14 residues. The V segment lost 3 bases and the J segment 4 bases; nucleotides outside the gene matches: 4. The CDR3 bases are TGTGCCACCAGCAGGGGGACAGGGATATACGAGCAGTACTTC. This codes for CATSRGTGIYEQYF.

This clone came up once. The chain joins TRBV6-1 to TRBJ2-7; D ambiguous. The CDR3 sequence is 15 residues long. V dropped 2 bases and J dropped 5 bases, with 16 bases sitting between them. Germline values: CDR1 MNHNS, CDR2 SASEGT. The CDR3 reads CASSEFRQRENEQYF. CDR3 DNA sequence: TGTGCCAGCAGTGAATTCAGGCAGCGAGAGAACGAGCAGTACTTC.

This clone was seen only once. The chain recombines TRBV6-1 with TRBJ1-1; D not certain. Germline CDR1 reads MNHNS; CDR2 reads SASEGT. The CDR3 totals 13 residues. Trimming took off 8 bases at V and 0 bases at J, with 10 bases between the two ends. The CDR3 region is CASVGFMNTEAFF. The CDR3, as DNA: TGTGCCAGCGTTGGGTTCATGAACACTGAAGCTTTCTTT.

The chain carries TRBV7-8 and TRBJ2-7, with 9 bases fitting TRBD2. V was clipped by 2 bases and J by 4 bases; unmatched bases: 6. Germline V gene lookup returns CDR1 SGHVS and CDR2 FQNEAQ. There are 15 residues in the CDR3. CDR3 protein: CASSLTGGGAYEQYF. The CDR3, as DNA: TGTGCCAGCAGCTTAACGGGCGGGGGGGCGTACGAGCAGTACTTC.

This rearrangement joins TRBV10-3 to TRBJ2-1, with TRBD2 matching over 11 bases. The CDR3 sequence is 13 residues long. Germline values: CDR1 ENHRY, CDR2 SYGVKD. The V segment lost 8 bases and the J segment 3 bases; nucleotides outside the gene matches: 0. The CDR3 reads CAIGTSGYNEQFF. The CDR3 DNA is TGTGCCATCGGGACTAGCGGCTACAATGAGCAGTTCTTC.

The rearrangement uses TRBV5-1 and TRBJ2-1, with D uncertain. The CDR3 runs 14 residues. Germline V gene sequence: CDR1 SGHRS, CDR2 YFSETQ. Trimming left V 4 bases short and J 3 bases short, with 11 bases between. The CDR3 is CASSTGTYYNEQFF. The DNA of the CDR3 is TGCGCCAGCAGCACGGGCACCTACTACAATGAGCAGTTCTTC.

This clone was seen just once. The CDR3 DNA reads TGTGCCAGCAGCTTACAAGGCTTTGGGGGCTATGGCTACACCTTC. The encoded protein is CASSLQGFGGYGYTF. The rearrangement joins TRBV7-2 to TRBJ1-2, with D possibly being TRBD1 (5 bases). V was pared by 2 bases and J by 4 bases, with 14 bases between. This CDR3 region has 15 residues. The V gene's germline CDR1 is SGHTA and CDR2 FQGNSA.

The V and J genes are TRBV28 and TRBJ1-1, with no clear D. CDR3 length equals 13 residues. Germline loops: CDR1 MDHEN, CDR2 SYDVKM. Deletions cut 0 bases from V and 1 base from J, with 3 bases between. CDR3 residues: CASSLWENTEAFF. The CDR3, as DNA: TGTGCCAGCAGTTTATGGGAGAACACTGAAGCTTTCTTT.

This clone was counted a single time. The rearrangement joins TRBV9 to TRBJ2-7; maybe TRBD1 (6 bases). Germline lookup yields CDR1 SGDLS and CDR2 YYNGEE. CDR3 length equals 19 residues. Trimming left V 0 bases short and J 2 bases short, with 24 bases between. This chain's CDR3 is CASSVGLGTWGTYAYEQYF. CDR3 coding DNA: TGTGCCAGCAGCGTAGGGCTGGGGACCTGGGGGACATATGCCTACGAGCAGTACTTC.

In its sample, this clone was seen once. V usage is TRBV7-2 and J usage is TRBJ2-1; TRBD2 matches at 7 bases. The CDR3 is 14 residues long. Germline lookup yields CDR1 SGHTA and CDR2 FQGNSA. The V segment lost 8 bases and the J segment 5 bases; nucleotides outside the gene matches: 9. The CDR3 DNA follows: TGTGCCAGCCGGAAAGCGGGAACGGACAATGAGCAGTTCTTC. As protein: CASRKAGTDNEQFF.

The chain uses TRBV7-2 and TRBJ2-3; 9 positions agree with TRBD2. This CDR3 has 15 residues. The V segment lost 4 bases and the J segment 6 bases; nucleotides outside the gene matches: 8. CDR1 and CDR2 from the germline V gene are SGHTA and FQGNSA. CDR3 DNA sequence: TGTGCCAGCAGCTGGCGGGGACTAGCTATTGATACGCAGTATTTT. As protein: CASSWRGLAIDTQYF.

The V and J genes are TRBV2 and TRBJ2-6; no definite D call. This CDR3 is built from 15 residues. Germline assignment: CDR1 SNHLY and CDR2 FYNNEI. The V gene lost 6 bases and the J gene lost 1 base, with 10 bases spanning the gap. CDR3 DNA sequence: TGTGCCAGCAGACAAGGACGGTCTGGGGCCAACGTCCTGACTTTC. Its protein product is CASRQGRSGANVLTF.

V usage is TRBV28 and J usage is TRBJ2-2; TRBD1 might be the D (6 bases). V was pared by 7 bases and J by 4 bases, with 13 bases between. Germline V gene lookup returns CDR1 MDHEN and CDR2 SYDVKM. The CDR3 contains 14 residues. The CDR3 nucleotides are TGTGCCAGCACCGCCACAGGGATCACCGGGGAGCTGTTTTTT. It codes for CASTATGITGELFF.

The V and J genes are TRBV12-2 and TRBJ2-1; the table's D call, TRBD2, has no DNA check behind it. TRBV12-2 is shown as a pseudogene. CDR3 size: 18 residues. The CDR3 DNA reads as TGTGCAAGTCGCTTAAAAACCTGTAGCGGGGGATCCTACAATGAGCAGTTCTTC. Its translation is CASRLKTCSGGSYNEQFF.